These 7 T cell receptor beta chains came from one sample sequenced in a study of control samples from healthy donors and cancer patients (dated by TCRdb to the early 2020s). Library construction relied on the immunoSEQ multiplex PCR assay. TCRdb took this table from immuneACCESS and kept in-frame rearrangements with V and J called. Such tables lack part of the clones; where checked against another copy, unresolved V genes explain under half of the gap, and the rest is unexplained. The table for this sample lists about 130,000 clones; just under 95% of them were counted only once. Of the sample, 5.5% falls within the top ten clones. Sequencing was carried out using blood. The source is a man aged 18 to 30 in good health.

This chain connects TRBV5-1 to TRBJ1-6, with 9 bases lining up with TRBD1. V dropped 0 bases and J dropped 7; count of bases not matched to a gene: 8. The CDR3 runs 17 residues. The germline V gene encodes CDR1 SGHRS and CDR2 YFSETQ. CDR3 bases: TGCGCCAGCAGCTTGGTAGGGACAGGGCAATTGAATTCACCCCTCCACTTT. Translated: CASSLVGTGQLNSPLHF. Full variable domain (remainder filled in from reference TRBV5-1 and TRBJ1-6): KAGVTQTPRYLIKTRGQQVTLSCSPISGHRSVSWYQQTPGQGLQFLFEYFSETQRNKGNFPGRFSGRQFSNSRSEMNVSTLELGDSALYLCASSLVGTGQLNSPLHFGNGTRLTVT.

The chain employs TRBV7-6 and TRBJ2-5, with 9 bases lining up with TRBD2. CDR3 size: 17 residues. Germline loops: CDR1 SGHVS, CDR2 FNYEAQ. V was pared by 1 base and J by 5 bases, with 11 bases of the junction left unmatched. CDR3 in DNA: TGTGCCAGCAGCTTAGTGTCTAGCGGGGATAGACGGGAGACCCAGTACTTC. It yields the protein CASSLVSSGDRRETQYF.

The chain uses TRBV30 and TRBJ2-1; 8 bases agree with TRBD2. This CDR3 comprises 16 residues. Germline CDR1 and CDR2: GTSNPN and SVGIG (reference sequence). Losses at the gene ends were 4 bases for V and 6 bases for J; bases not matched to a gene: 14. CDR3 nucleotides: TGTGCCTGGAACCGGGGGGGCGGACTTGGTCGCAATGAGCAGTTCTTC. Residues: CAWNRGGGLGRNEQFF.

The rearrangement links TRBV19 to TRBJ2-7; D gene unclear. The CDR3 sequence is 15 residues long. Germline V CDR1 and CDR2: LNHDA, SQIVND (reference sequence). The ends were cut back, 3 bases at V and 0 bases at J, with 12 bases in the middle. The CDR3 loop is CASSIDTMSSYEQYF. The CDR3 nucleotides read TGTGCCAGTAGTATTGACACCATGAGCTCCTACGAGCAGTACTTC.

The J gene is TRBJ1-1, the V gene TRBV6-5; possible D gene TRBD1, 5 bases. V was shortened by 0 bases and J by 0 bases, with 8 bases between the two germline ends. This CDR3 contains 15 residues. Germline values: CDR1 MNHEY, CDR2 SVGAGI. For the CDR3, the DNA is TGTGCCAGCAGTTACTCGCTACAGGTGAACACTGAAGCTTTCTTT. Protein product: CASSYSLQVNTEAFF.

There are a few counts of this clone. The chain combines TRBV2 with TRBJ1-4; D might be TRBD1 (6 bases). Trimming left V 3 bases short and J 1 base short, with 12 bases between. This CDR3 contains 16 residues. CDR1 is SNHLY, CDR2 FYNNEI, per germline. The CDR3 nucleotides read TGTGCCAGCAGTGACCCGGGACAAGGAACTAATGAAAAACTGTTTTTT. Protein: CASSDPGQGTNEKLFF.

The J gene is TRBJ2-7, the V gene TRBV4-1; 10 nucleotides match TRBD1. CDR3 length: 19 amino acids. With 0 bases clipped from V and 0 bases from J, the junction kept 11 bases outside the gene matches. The germline gives CDR1 MGHRA, CDR2 YSYEKL. CDR3 residues: CASSQDVTGQGSRSYEQYF. Here the CDR3 DNA reads TGCGCCAGCAGCCAAGACGTGACGGGACAGGGGTCTCGCTCCTACGAGCAGTACTTC.